These 17 T cell receptor beta chains originate from one sample sequenced in a study of cytomegalovirus exposure and HLA in healthy donors. Vbeta (60) and Jbeta (13) primers were used in the PCR. Generated by immunoSEQ multiplex PCR, the TCRdb table keeps only in-frame clones and is missing some. In the table there are roughly 130,000 clones, 70% to 85% of which are singletons. The sequenced sample consisted of PBMCs. These receptors originate from a woman in her late teens or twenties in good health and CMV-seropositive.

The chain couples TRBV21-1 to TRBJ2-5; the D call in the table, TRBD2, was not verified against the DNA. TRBV21-1 is flagged as a pseudogene. The CDR3 consists of 16 residues. CDR3 nucleotides: TGTGCCAGCAGCAAAGTCACGCGGGGGAACCAAGAGACCCAGTACTTC. Its protein is CASSKVTRGNQETQYF.

As concerns this clone: Distinct nucleotide sequences in the sample also encode this CDR3. This sequence joins TRBV10-3 and TRBJ2-2; tentatively, D is TRBD1 (5 bases). CDR1 and CDR2 from the germline V gene are ENHRY and SYGVKD. V lost 6 bases and J lost 0, with 11 bases in between. The CDR3 totals 15 residues. CDR3 in amino acids: CAIRGASANTGELFF. As DNA, the CDR3 is TGTGCCATCAGAGGGGCCTCCGCGAACACCGGGGAGCTGTTTTTT.

In DNA, the CDR3 is TGTGCCAGCAGTGAATCCGGAGGACAGGGGATTAATTCACCCCTCCACTTT. It is translated as CASSESGGQGINSPLHF. This rearrangement joins TRBV25-1 to TRBJ1-6; 9 bases match TRBD1. This CDR3 contains 17 residues. V gave up 1 base and J gave up 6 bases; unmatched junction bases: 7. Germline CDR1 MGHDK, CDR2 SYGVNS.

The genes are TRBV7-9 and TRBJ1-1; 7 positions match TRBD1. The CDR3 contains 14 residues. V lost 4 bases to trimming and J lost 1 base; unmatched junction nucleotides: 3. Germline CDR1 reads SEHNR; CDR2 reads FQNEAQ (reference sequence). CDR3 sequence: CASSSGTANTEAFF. CDR3 coding DNA: TGTGCCAGCAGCTCGGGGACAGCGAACACTGAAGCTTTCTTT.

V usage is TRBV4-1 and J usage is TRBJ2-1, with 7 bases aligning to TRBD2. CDR3 length: 15 amino acids. Germline lookup yields CDR1 MGHRA and CDR2 YSYEKL. Trimming cost V 2 bases and J 9 bases; bases outside gene matches: 10. The CDR3 DNA reads as TGCGCCAGCAGCCAATCTGGGGGGGTCCGATCTGAGCAGTTCTTC. Encoded protein: CASSQSGGVRSEQFF.

J is TRBJ1-3 and V is TRBV27; D might be TRBD1 (5 bases). Germline CDR1 reads MNHEY; CDR2 reads SMNVEV (reference sequence). Trimming took off 2 bases at V and 0 bases at J, with 29 bases between the two ends. This CDR3 has 22 amino acids. Here the CDR3 reads CASSLRPPWDLAPRRSGNTIYF. The CDR3, as DNA: TGTGCCAGCAGTTTAAGGCCTCCCTGGGACTTGGCGCCAAGGCGCTCTGGAAACACCATATATTTT.

The J gene is TRBJ2-2, the V gene TRBV5-1; possible D gene TRBD2, 6 bases. V was cut by 0 bases and J by 2 bases, with 14 bases left in between. From germline, CDR1 is SGHRS and CDR2 YFSETQ. This CDR3 spans 17 amino acids. CDR3 bases: TGCGCCAGCAGCTTGGAGGGCGGGGTCGGTAACACCGGGGAGCTGTTTTTT. The encoded protein is CASSLEGGVGNTGELFF.

This chain links TRBV11-2 with TRBJ2-1; 9 bases are shared with TRBD2. The CDR3 extends over 16 amino acids. The germline V gene encodes CDR1 SGHAT and CDR2 FQNNGV. V lost 5 bases and J lost 6; bases outside the gene matches: 11. CDR3 in DNA: TGTGCCAGCAGCCGACCACTAGCGGGCCGTATCAATGAGCAGTTCTTC. It encodes CASSRPLAGRINEQFF.

This chain links TRBV5-4 with TRBJ1-1, with a weak D call TRBD1 (5 bases). Germline CDR1 and CDR2: SGHNT and YYREEE (reference sequence). V was pared by 0 bases and J by 6 bases, with 9 bases between. The CDR3 totals 13 residues. As DNA, the CDR3 is TGTGCCAGCAGCTTGGTCGACAGCCCTGAAGCTTTCTTT. Translating gives CASSLVDSPEAFF.

This clone came up once. This chain links TRBV19 with TRBJ2-3; tentatively, D is TRBD2 (5 bases). The CDR3 has 15 residues. V was shortened by 6 bases and J by 0 bases, with 13 bases between the two germline ends. The germline V gene has CDR1 LNHDA and CDR2 SQIVND (reference sequence). CDR3 loop: CASRIGGLSTDTQYF. As DNA, the CDR3 is TGTGCCAGTAGGATCGGAGGACTCAGCACAGATACGCAGTATTTT.

The V and J genes are TRBV19 and TRBJ2-1; TRBD2 matches at 9 bases. In germline, CDR1 is LNHDA, CDR2 SQIVND (reference sequence). The V segment lost 8 bases and the J segment 3 bases; nucleotides outside the gene matches: 8. The CDR3 extends over 15 amino acids. The CDR3 sequence: CASCPASGVYNEQFF. In nucleotides, the CDR3 is TGTGCCAGTTGCCCAGCTAGCGGGGTCTACAATGAGCAGTTCTTC. Together with reference TRBV19 and TRBJ2-1, the CDR3 gives the full variable domain: DGGITQSPKYLFRKEGQNVTLSCEQNLNHDAMYWYRQDPGQGLRLIYYSQIVNDFQKGDIAEGYSVSREKKESFPLTVTSAQKNPTAFYLCASCPASGVYNEQFFGPGTRLTVL.

V is TRBV7-2 and J is TRBJ1-2; D perhaps matches TRBD1 (6 bases). Germline values: CDR1 SGHTA, CDR2 FQGNSA. The CDR3 loop spans 14 amino acids. Trimming took 4 bases from V and 4 from J, leaving 13 bases between them. In DNA, the CDR3 is TGTGCCAGCAGCTCCCTTCGGGGGGCCTATGGCTACACCTTC. Translating it yields CASSSLRGAYGYTF.

The genes are TRBV5-1 and TRBJ1-1; D call uncertain. The V gene lost 0 bases and the J gene lost 4 bases, with 10 bases spanning the gap. The CDR3 totals 14 residues. The germline CDR1 and CDR2 sequences are SGHRS and YFSETQ. The CDR3 nucleotides are TGCGCCAGCAGCTTGGAACCGGGATCCACTGAAGCTTTCTTT. It encodes CASSLEPGSTEAFF.

This clone was seen only a few times. This chain uses TRBV5-4 with TRBJ2-2, with 11 bases aligning to TRBD1. Looked up from germline, CDR1 is SGHNT and CDR2 is YYREEE (reference sequence). CDR3 size: 15 residues. Unmatched junction bases numbered 5, after V lost 5 bases and J lost 5 bases. For the CDR3, the DNA is TGTGCCAGCAGTGGACAGGGGGCGAGTACCGGGGAGCTGTTTTTT. Its protein is CASSGQGASTGELFF. The full variable domain, with the rest looked up from reference TRBV5-4 and TRBJ2-2, is ETGVTQSPTHLIKTRGQQVTLRCSSQSGHNTVSWYQQALGQGPQFIFQYYREEENGRGNFPPRFSGLQFPNYSSELNVNALELDDSALYLCASSGQGASTGELFFGEGSRLTVL.

V is TRBV6-4 and J is TRBJ1-5, with 7 bases lining up with TRBD1. The length of the CDR3 is 16 residues. Looked up from germline, CDR1 is MRHNA and CDR2 is SNTAGT. J was trimmed by 0 bases and V by 7 bases; bases with no gene match: 9. DNA for the CDR3: TGTGCCAGCACCACTAACAGGGGATATAGCAATCAGCCCCAGCATTTT. Its protein product is CASTTNRGYSNQPQHF.

The chain combines TRBV7-3 with TRBJ2-3; 10 bases fit TRBD2. From germline, CDR1 is SGHTA and CDR2 FQGTGA. The CDR3 loop spans 15 amino acids. Trimming removed 5 bases from V and 6 bases from J; junction bases left unmatched: 8. The chain's CDR3 is CASSPERGGEDTQYF. DNA of the CDR3: TGTGCCAGCAGCCCCGAGCGGGGGGGGGAGGATACGCAGTATTTT.

This clone was seen a few times. The J gene is TRBJ2-7, the V gene TRBV21-1; no check of the table's D call, TRBD2, against the DNA was made. TRBV21-1 is deemed a pseudogene. The CDR3 spans 16 residues. The CDR3 here is CASGVGGYLGTYEQYF. In DNA form, the CDR3 reads TGTGCCAGCGGGGTCGGGGGGTACTTAGGGACCTACGAGCAGTACTTC.